This T cell receptor (beta chain) stems from a study of patients and donors after allogeneic stem cell transplantation (dated by TCRdb to between 2020 and 2021). From cysteine to phenylalanine, the CDR3 is 15 amino acids long. The DNA shown is the 45-base CDR3, in frame from base 1. CDR1 and CDR2, per the germline V gene, are SQVTM and ANQGSEA. There are a few counts of this clonotype. No antigen is known for it. No clone much larger than this one lies a single base away; base qualities are absent. Libraries were made using RT-PCR. Sequencing instrument: NextSeq 550. Using fastp at Q25 and MiXCR, TCRdb reprocessed the public reads and kept productive beta chains. CDR3 protein sequences are deduplicated, and each keeps its most common genes and DNA. This sample comprises roughly 960,000 distinct CDR3 sequences, approximately 19% of them detected only once. The ten most abundant clones make up 5.5% to 6.5% of the sample.

The TCR was taken from a human donor who was either an allogeneic HSCT recipient or a stem cell or donor lymphocyte infusion donor (not recorded which). It is not recorded whose cells these are; they may come from a transplant donor. Sample: blood, either unsorted or a sorted T cell fraction (not recorded which). The chain links TRBV29-1 with TRBJ2-5, with 8 bases in between that match TRBD1. This receptor carries the CDR3 CRLGLGQGDQETQYF. The DNA is TGCAGACTTGGGTTAGGACAGGGTGACCAAGAGACCCAGTACTTC.